Listed below are T cell receptor beta chains from one sample, sequenced in a study of shared clonotypes between healthy human individuals. Profiled with immunoSEQ multiplex PCR; TCRdb holds only in-frame clones, not every one. The repertoire consists of under 1 million clones, with 80% to 95% occurring once and the leading ten covering around 24%. The specimen was naive CD8+ T cells sorted from blood. These receptors were collected from a young man in good health. Each CDR3 is given with its conserved first and last residue. The D gene is left open where the match is weak. Not all rows give a size; the values are once, few, many and, for expanded clones, a class.

V gene,clone size,J gene,D gene,CDR3 length,CDR3 protein,CDR3 DNA
TRBV9,-,TRBJ2-7,-,14,CASSVGGSPYEQYF,TGTGCCAGCAGCGTAGGGGGATCTCCCTACGAGCAGTACTTC
TRBV7-9,-,TRBJ2-1,TRBD1,16,CASSLDFRDRENEQFF,TGTGCCAGCAGCTTAGACTTCAGGGACAGGGAGAATGAGCAGTTCTTC
TRBV19,-,TRBJ2-7,TRBD2,16,CASSITLAGGSYEQYF,TGTGCCAGTAGTATTACTCTAGCGGGTGGGTCCTACGAGCAGTACTTC
TRBV5-4,once,TRBJ2-1,TRBD1,13,CASSFQGAQEQFF,TGTGCCAGCAGCTTTCAGGGGGCACAGGAGCAGTTCTTC
TRBV4-3,-,TRBJ2-1,TRBD2,16,CASSSRLAGAYNEQFF,TGCGCCAGCAGCTCTCGACTAGCGGGAGCCTACAATGAGCAGTTCTTC
TRBV6-5,-,TRBJ1-4,-,16,CASSSTPGPSNEKLFF,TGTGCCAGCAGTTCGACTCCGGGACCGTCTAATGAAAAACTGTTTTTT
TRBV19,-,TRBJ1-5,-,15,CASSINRRGNQPQHF,TGTGCCAGTAGTATAAACAGGCGTGGCAATCAGCCCCAGCATTTT
TRBV10-2,-,TRBJ2-3,TRBD2,14,CASISGRSTDTQYF,TGCGCCAGCATAAGCGGGAGGAGTACAGATACGCAGTATTTT
TRBV19,-,TRBJ2-7,-,15,CASSIAISGEYEQYF,TGTGCCAGTAGTATCGCTATTAGCGGAGAATACGAGCAGTACTTC
TRBV27,-,TRBJ2-2,-,15,CASSYSQGYTGELFF,TGTGCCAGCAGTTATTCTCAGGGGTACACCGGGGAGCTGTTTTTT
TRBV28,-,TRBJ2-1,-,15,CASSQPGTQQNEQFF,TGTGCCAGCAGTCAACCCGGGACTCAACAAAATGAGCAGTTCTTC
TRBV29-1,-,TRBJ2-5,-,15,CSAEGLAGVQETQYF,TGCAGCGCTGAAGGGCTAGCCGGGGTACAAGAGACCCAGTACTTC
TRBV6-6,few,TRBJ2-3,TRBD2,15,CASSWPTSGADTQYF,TGTGCCAGCAGTTGGCCGACTAGCGGGGCAGATACGCAGTATTTT
TRBV10-3,-,TRBJ2-4,-,15,CAISEELIAKNIQYF,TGTGCCATCAGTGAGGAGTTAATAGCCAAAAACATTCAGTACTTC
TRBV6-1,-,TRBJ2-2,-,15,CASSESLIKTGELFF,TGTGCCAGCAGTGAATCCCTGATCAAAACCGGGGAGCTGTTTTTT
TRBV19,-,TRBJ2-2,TRBD1,15,CASSFGTAYTGELFF,TGTGCCAGTAGTTTCGGGACAGCCTACACCGGGGAGCTGTTTTTT
TRBV19,-,TRBJ2-2,-,14,CASEEWTNTGELFF,TGTGCCAGTGAAGAGTGGACGAACACCGGGGAGCTGTTTTTT
TRBV5-5,-,TRBJ2-4,TRBD1,17,CASSYGTGDLGKNIQYF,TGTGCCAGCAGCTATGGGACAGGTGACCTAGGCAAAAACATTCAGTACTTC
TRBV28,-,TRBJ2-3,TRBD2,16,CASSTVAGGGLITRYF,TGTGCCAGCAGCACCGTAGCGGGAGGCGGGCTAATTACGCGGTATTTT
TRBV27,-,TRBJ1-2,-,13,CASSSGFNYGYTF,TGTGCCAGCAGTTCCGGTTTTAACTATGGCTACACCTTC
TRBV7-9,-,TRBJ2-7,-,13,CASSFSVIHEQYF,TGTGCCAGCAGCTTCTCCGTGATCCACGAGCAGTACTTC
TRBV2,-,TRBJ2-7,-,13,CATMDSSSYEQYF,TGTGCCACGATGGACAGTAGCTCCTACGAGCAGTACTTC
TRBV30,-,TRBJ1-4,TRBD1,16,CACHDRVPATNEKLFF,TGTGCCTGCCACGACAGGGTTCCTGCAACTAATGAAAAACTGTTTTTT
TRBV28,-,TRBJ2-1,TRBD1,15,CASSFQGQGGNEQFF,TGTGCCAGCAGTTTTCAGGGACAGGGAGGAAATGAGCAGTTCTTC
TRBV29-1,-,TRBJ2-1,TRBD1,15,CSVEGTGRRENEQFF,TGCAGCGTTGAAGGGACAGGGAGGAGGGAAAATGAGCAGTTCTTC
TRBV27,-,TRBJ2-3,-,15,CASSLVGASTDTQYF,TGTGCCAGCAGTTTGGTCGGCGCTAGCACAGATACGCAGTATTTT
TRBV4-2,-,TRBJ1-4,-,14,CASKETSTVEKLFF,TGTGCCAGCAAGGAGACTTCGACGGTAGAAAAACTGTTTTTT
TRBV28,-,TRBJ1-5,-,11,CATGFSQPQHF,TGTGCCACAGGGTTTTCTCAGCCCCAGCATTTT
TRBV7-9,-,TRBJ2-3,-,15,CASSLVTAPTDTQYF,TGTGCCAGCAGCTTAGTTACGGCGCCCACAGATACGCAGTATTTT
TRBV7-9,-,TRBJ2-5,TRBD2,15,CASSPLAGGSETQYF,TGTGCCAGCAGCCCACTAGCGGGAGGATCCGAGACCCAGTACTTC
TRBV5-4,many,TRBJ2-5,TRBD2,14,CASSFSSGKETQYF,TGTGCCAGCAGCTTCTCCAGCGGGAAGGAGACCCAGTACTTC
TRBV6-5,-,TRBJ2-5,TRBD2,13,CASSPGGGETQYF,TGTGCCAGCAGTCCGGGAGGTGGAGAGACCCAGTACTTC
TRBV28,-,TRBJ1-1,-,11,CASSWGTEAFF,TGTGCCAGCTCCTGGGGCACTGAAGCTTTCTTT
TRBV29-1,-,TRBJ2-5,TRBD2,16,CSVEDPGSGSSETQYF,TGCAGCGTTGAAGATCCGGGTAGCGGGTCGTCAGAGACCCAGTACTTC
TRBV28,-,TRBJ1-5,TRBD1,17,CASRPGQGIRSNQPQHF,TGTGCCAGCAGGCCAGGACAGGGGATTCGTAGCAATCAGCCCCAGCATTTT
TRBV29-1,once,TRBJ2-1,-,14,CSVVTGSSYNEQFF,TGCAGCGTTGTAACGGGGAGCTCCTACAATGAGCAGTTCTTC
TRBV4-1,once,TRBJ1-1,-,15,CASSQELDRNTEAFF,TGCGCCAGCAGCCAAGAACTAGATAGGAACACTGAAGCTTTCTTT
TRBV27,-,TRBJ1-2,-,15,CASSLNPFSNYGYTF,TGTGCCAGCAGTTTAAACCCTTTCTCTAACTATGGCTACACCTTC
TRBV5-1,once,TRBJ2-1,TRBD2,18,CASTLAKLRETKYNEQFF,TGCGCCAGCACCCTTGCCAAATTGCGGGAGACAAAATACAATGAGCAGTTCTTC
TRBV7-9,-,TRBJ2-7,TRBD1,15,CAIPIDHRGTYEQYF,TGTGCCATCCCGATCGATCACAGGGGGACGTACGAGCAGTACTTC
TRBV2,-,TRBJ2-1,TRBD2,15,CASSVLSGSYNEQFF,TGTGCCAGCAGTGTTCTTAGCGGGAGTTACAATGAGCAGTTCTTC
TRBV9,-,TRBJ2-7,-,14,CASSPRRFRGEQYF,TGTGCCAGCAGCCCGAGGCGGTTCAGGGGCGAGCAGTACTTC
TRBV6-6,-,TRBJ2-5,TRBD2,14,CASSPGTSGRTSNF,TGTGCCAGCAGTCCCGGGACTAGCGGGAGGACTAGTAACTTC
TRBV5-1,-,TRBJ2-2,TRBD1,15,CASSFRQGETGELFF,TGCGCCAGCAGCTTTCGACAGGGGGAGACCGGGGAGCTGTTTTTT
TRBV27,once,TRBJ2-5,-,15,CASSYGLRGQETQYF,TGTGCCAGCAGTTATGGACTCCGAGGTCAGGAGACCCAGTACTTC
TRBV7-8,-,TRBJ2-3,-,15,CASSLPLLSTDTQYF,TGTGCCAGCAGCTTACCGTTATTAAGCACAGATACGCAGTATTTT
TRBV14,-,TRBJ2-2,-,15,CASSIRTVNTGELFF,TGTGCCAGCAGCATTCGGACAGTGAACACCGGGGAGCTGTTTTTT
TRBV29-1,once,TRBJ1-4,-,12,CSVVFEDEKLFF,TGCAGCGTTGTCTTTGAGGATGAAAAACTGTTTTTT
TRBV7-9,-,TRBJ2-7,-,16,CASSHNSGAGNHEQYF,TGTGCCAGCAGCCATAACTCCGGGGCAGGGAACCACGAGCAGTACTTC
TRBV27,-,TRBJ2-2,-,14,CASKGYPVTGELFF,TGTGCCAGCAAGGGGTACCCGGTAACCGGGGAGCTGTTTTTT